This TCR beta chain originates from a study of tumor and adjacent non-tumor tissue in lung cancer. In the study overall: Aged roughly 31 to 80 years, patients included 9 to 11 men and about 5 women with stage I to III disease.

A word on this clonotype: The antigen is unknown. Germline and junction disagree at one end, which may indicate a read error.

The CDR3 is made up of 17 amino acids. Germline CDR1 is SGHAT and CDR2 is FQNNGV. Whole-study findings and limits: TCR diversity was significantly greater in tumor than normal lung tissue.

No cell sorting was done before RNA was extracted from the tissue. Three rounds of nested PCR, following a modified ARM-PCR protocol, produced the TCRbeta library. Each CDR3 protein is one row after TCRdb ran MiXCR on the multiplex PCR reads. The data contain some 80,000 distinct CDR3 sequences, just under 75% of them singletons. Sequenced material: lung tumor tissue. This sequence joins TRBV11-2 and TRBJ2-3, with D hard to call. This sequence originates from a middle-aged woman with non-small cell lung cancer. The CDR3 nucleotides read TGTGCCAACAGCCTGAGCGTGGCGCAAGGTTGCACAGATACGCAGTATTTT. It translates to CANSLSVAQGCTDTQYF.